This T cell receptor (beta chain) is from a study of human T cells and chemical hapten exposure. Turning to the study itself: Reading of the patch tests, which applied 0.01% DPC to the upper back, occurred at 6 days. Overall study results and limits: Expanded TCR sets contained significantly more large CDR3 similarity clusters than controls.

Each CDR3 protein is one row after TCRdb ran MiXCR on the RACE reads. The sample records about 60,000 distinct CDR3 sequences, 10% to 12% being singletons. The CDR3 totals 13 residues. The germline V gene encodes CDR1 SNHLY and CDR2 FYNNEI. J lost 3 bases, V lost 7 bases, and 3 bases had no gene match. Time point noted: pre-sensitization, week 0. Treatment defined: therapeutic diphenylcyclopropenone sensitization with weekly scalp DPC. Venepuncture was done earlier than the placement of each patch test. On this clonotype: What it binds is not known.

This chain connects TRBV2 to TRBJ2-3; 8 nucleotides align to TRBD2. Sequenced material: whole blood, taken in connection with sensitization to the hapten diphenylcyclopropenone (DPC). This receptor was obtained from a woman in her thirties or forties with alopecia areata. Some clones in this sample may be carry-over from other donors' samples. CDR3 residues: CASTGTRTDTQYF. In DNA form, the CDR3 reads TGTGCCAGCACCGGGACTAGGACAGATACGCAGTATTTT.